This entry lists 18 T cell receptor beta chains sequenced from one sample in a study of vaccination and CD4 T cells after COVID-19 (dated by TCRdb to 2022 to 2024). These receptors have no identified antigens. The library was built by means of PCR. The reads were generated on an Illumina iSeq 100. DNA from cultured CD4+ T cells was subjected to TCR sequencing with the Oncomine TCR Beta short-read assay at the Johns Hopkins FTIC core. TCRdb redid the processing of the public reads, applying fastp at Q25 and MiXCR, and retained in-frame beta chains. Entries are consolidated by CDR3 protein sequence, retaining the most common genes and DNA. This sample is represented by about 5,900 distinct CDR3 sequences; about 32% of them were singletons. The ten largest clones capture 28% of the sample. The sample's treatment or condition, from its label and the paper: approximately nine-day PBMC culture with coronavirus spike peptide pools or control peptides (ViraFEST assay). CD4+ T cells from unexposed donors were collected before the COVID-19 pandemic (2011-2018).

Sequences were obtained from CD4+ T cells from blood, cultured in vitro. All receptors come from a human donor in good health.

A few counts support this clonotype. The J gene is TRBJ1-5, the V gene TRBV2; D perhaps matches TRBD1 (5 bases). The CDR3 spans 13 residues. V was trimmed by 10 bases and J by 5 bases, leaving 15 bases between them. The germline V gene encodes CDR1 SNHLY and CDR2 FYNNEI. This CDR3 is CATREGWDQPQHF. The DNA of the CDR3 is TGTGCCACCCGAGAGGGGTGGGATCAGCCCCAGCATTTT.

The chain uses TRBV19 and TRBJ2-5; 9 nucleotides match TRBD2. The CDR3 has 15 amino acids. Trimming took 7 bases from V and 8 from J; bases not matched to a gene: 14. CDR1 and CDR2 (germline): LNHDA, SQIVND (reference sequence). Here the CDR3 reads CASKQRGDPKRTQYF. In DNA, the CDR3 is TGTGCCAGTAAGCAGCGGGGGGATCCCAAGAGAACCCAGTACTTC.

As DNA, the CDR3 is TGCAGCGTTCGGGCCTACGGTGAGCAGTTCTTC. Its translation is CSVRAYGEQFF. The V call is TRBV29-1, the J call TRBJ2-1; D is ambiguous. The CDR3 totals 11 residues. Trimming cost V 5 bases and J 9 bases, with 11 bases left between them. Per germline, CDR1 SQVTM and CDR2 ANQGSEA.

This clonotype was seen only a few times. Written as DNA, the CDR3 is TGTGCCAGCAGCCGACGAGGAGATACGCAGTATTTT. It yields the protein CASSRRGDTQYF. The V and J genes are TRBV7-8 and TRBJ2-3, with unresolved D. The CDR3 has 12 amino acids. Germline V gives CDR1 SGHVS, CDR2 FQNEAQ. With 5 bases removed from V and 5 bases from J, the gap between germline ends came to 8 bases.

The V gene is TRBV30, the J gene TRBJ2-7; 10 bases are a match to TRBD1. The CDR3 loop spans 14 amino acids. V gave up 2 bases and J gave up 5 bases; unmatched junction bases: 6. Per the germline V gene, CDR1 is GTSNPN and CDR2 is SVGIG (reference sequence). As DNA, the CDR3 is TGTGCCTGGAGTTTGGGACAGGGGTTGCACGAGCAGTACTTC. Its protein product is CAWSLGQGLHEQYF.

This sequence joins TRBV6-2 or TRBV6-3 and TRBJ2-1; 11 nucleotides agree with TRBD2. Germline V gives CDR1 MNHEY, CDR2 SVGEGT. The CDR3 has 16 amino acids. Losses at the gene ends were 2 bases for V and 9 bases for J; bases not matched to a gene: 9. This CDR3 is CASSYVSGGASSEQFF. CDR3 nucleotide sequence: TGTGCCAGCAGTTACGTTAGCGGGGGGGCCTCAAGTGAGCAGTTCTTC.

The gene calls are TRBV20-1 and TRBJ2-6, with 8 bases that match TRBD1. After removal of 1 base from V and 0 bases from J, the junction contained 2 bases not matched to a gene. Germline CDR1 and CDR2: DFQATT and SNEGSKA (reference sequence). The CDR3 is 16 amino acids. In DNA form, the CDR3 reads TGCAGTGCTAGAGCTGACAGGGGCTCTGGGGCCAACGTCCTGACTTTC. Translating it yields CSARADRGSGANVLTF.

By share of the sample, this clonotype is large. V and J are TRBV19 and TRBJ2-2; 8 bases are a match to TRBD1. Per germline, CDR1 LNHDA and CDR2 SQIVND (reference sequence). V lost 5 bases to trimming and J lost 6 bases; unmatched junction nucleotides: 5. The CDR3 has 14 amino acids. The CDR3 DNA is TGTGCCAGTAGTCTGACAGGGGTCGCCGGGGAGCTGTTTTTT. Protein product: CASSLTGVAGELFF.

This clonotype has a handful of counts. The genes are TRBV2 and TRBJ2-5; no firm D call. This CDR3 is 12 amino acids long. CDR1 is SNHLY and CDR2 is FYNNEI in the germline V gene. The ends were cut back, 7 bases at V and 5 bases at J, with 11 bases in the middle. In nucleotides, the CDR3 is TGTGCCAGCAATACCGAAGGGGAGACCCAGTACTTC. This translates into CASNTEGETQYF.

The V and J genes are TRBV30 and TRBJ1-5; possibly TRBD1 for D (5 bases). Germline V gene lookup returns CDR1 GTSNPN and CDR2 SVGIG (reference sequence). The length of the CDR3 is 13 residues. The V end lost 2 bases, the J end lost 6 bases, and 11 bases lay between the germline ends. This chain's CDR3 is CAWSRDGGQPQHF. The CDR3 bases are TGTGCCTGGAGTCGAGACGGGGGTCAGCCCCAGCATTTT.

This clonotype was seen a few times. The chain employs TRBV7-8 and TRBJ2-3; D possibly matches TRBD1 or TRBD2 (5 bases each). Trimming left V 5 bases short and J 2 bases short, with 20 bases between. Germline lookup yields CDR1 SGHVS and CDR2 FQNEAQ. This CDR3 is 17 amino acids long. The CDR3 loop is CASSTTTGAGPTDTQYF. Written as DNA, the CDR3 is TGTGCCAGCAGCACGACCACTGGGGCGGGTCCCACAGATACGCAGTATTTT.

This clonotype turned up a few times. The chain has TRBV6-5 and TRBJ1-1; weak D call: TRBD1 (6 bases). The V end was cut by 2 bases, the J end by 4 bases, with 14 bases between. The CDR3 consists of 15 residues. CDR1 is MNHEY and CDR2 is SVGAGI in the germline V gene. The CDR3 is CASSYGSGTFTEAFF. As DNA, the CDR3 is TGTGCCAGCAGTTACGGGTCCGGGACATTCACTGAAGCTTTCTTT.

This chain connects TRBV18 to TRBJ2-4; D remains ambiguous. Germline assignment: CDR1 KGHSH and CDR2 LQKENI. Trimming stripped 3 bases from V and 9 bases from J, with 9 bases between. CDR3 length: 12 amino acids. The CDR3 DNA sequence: TGTGCCAGCTCACCGGAACGGAGCATTCAGTACTTC. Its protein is CASSPERSIQYF.

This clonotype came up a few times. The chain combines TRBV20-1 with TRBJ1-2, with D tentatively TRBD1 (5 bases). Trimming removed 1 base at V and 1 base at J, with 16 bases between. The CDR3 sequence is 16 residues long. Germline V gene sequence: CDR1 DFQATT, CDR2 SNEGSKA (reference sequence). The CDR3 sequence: CSARGRDSTVNYGYTF. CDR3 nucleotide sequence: TGCAGTGCTAGAGGGAGAGATTCGACAGTTAACTATGGCTACACCTTC.

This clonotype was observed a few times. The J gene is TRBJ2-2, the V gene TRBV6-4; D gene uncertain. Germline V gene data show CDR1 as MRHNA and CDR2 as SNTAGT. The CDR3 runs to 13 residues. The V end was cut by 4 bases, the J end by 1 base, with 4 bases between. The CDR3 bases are TGTGCCAGCAGTGCAGGGAACACCGGGGAGCTGTTTTTT. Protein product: CASSAGNTGELFF.

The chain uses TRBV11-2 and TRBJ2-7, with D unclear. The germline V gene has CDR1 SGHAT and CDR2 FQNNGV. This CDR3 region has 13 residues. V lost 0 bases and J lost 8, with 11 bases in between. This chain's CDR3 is CASSLDPLVKQYF. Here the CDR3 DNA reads TGTGCCAGCAGCTTAGACCCTTTGGTGAAGCAGTACTTC. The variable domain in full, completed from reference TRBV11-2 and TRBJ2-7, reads EAGVAQSPRYKIIEKRQSVAFWCNPISGHATLYWYQQILGQGPKLLIQFQNNGVVDDSQLPKDRFSAERLKGVDSTLKIQPAKLEDSAVYLCASSLDPLVKQYFGPGTRLTVT.

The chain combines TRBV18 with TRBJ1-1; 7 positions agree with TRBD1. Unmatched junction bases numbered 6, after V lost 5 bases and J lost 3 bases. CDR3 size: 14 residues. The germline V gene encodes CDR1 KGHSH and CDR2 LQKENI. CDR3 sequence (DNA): TGTGCCAGCTCAAGACAGGGCGAAGACACTGAAGCTTTCTTT. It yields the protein CASSRQGEDTEAFF.

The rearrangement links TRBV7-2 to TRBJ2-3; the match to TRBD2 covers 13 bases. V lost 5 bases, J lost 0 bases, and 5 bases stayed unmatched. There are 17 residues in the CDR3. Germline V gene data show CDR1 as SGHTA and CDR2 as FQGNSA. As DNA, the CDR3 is TGTGCCAGCAGCACTAGCGGGGGGGCGTTCAGCACAGATACGCAGTATTTT. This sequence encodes CASSTSGGAFSTDTQYF.